This record concerns one T cell receptor beta chain sequence. What it recognizes is unknown. TCRdb's copy holds only in-frame clones and misses some; the assay was immunoSEQ multiplex PCR. The sample records roughly 7,700 clones, roughly 75% being singletons. CDR1 is SGHNT and CDR2 is YENEEA in the germline V gene. Trimming cost V 3 bases and J 2 bases; bases outside gene matches: 7. The length of the CDR3 is 16 residues. These data belong to a study of somatic mutations in cytotoxic T cells in rheumatoid arthritis. Points from the study as a whole: What antigens the expanded CD8+ clones targeted remained unknown. Rheumatoid arthritis patients were compared with age-matched healthy controls, and their CD8+ T-cell clonality did not differ significantly. CD8+ clonality increased with age in rheumatoid arthritis patients but not in healthy controls.

Specimen: CD8+ T cells sorted from blood. The sequence was obtained from an adult with rheumatoid arthritis. The chain has TRBV11-3 and TRBJ2-3, with 8 bases identical to TRBD2. The CDR3 DNA is TGTGCCAGCAGCTTGGGGACTAGGGGATTCACAGATACGCAGTATTTT. Its protein is CASSLGTRGFTDTQYF.